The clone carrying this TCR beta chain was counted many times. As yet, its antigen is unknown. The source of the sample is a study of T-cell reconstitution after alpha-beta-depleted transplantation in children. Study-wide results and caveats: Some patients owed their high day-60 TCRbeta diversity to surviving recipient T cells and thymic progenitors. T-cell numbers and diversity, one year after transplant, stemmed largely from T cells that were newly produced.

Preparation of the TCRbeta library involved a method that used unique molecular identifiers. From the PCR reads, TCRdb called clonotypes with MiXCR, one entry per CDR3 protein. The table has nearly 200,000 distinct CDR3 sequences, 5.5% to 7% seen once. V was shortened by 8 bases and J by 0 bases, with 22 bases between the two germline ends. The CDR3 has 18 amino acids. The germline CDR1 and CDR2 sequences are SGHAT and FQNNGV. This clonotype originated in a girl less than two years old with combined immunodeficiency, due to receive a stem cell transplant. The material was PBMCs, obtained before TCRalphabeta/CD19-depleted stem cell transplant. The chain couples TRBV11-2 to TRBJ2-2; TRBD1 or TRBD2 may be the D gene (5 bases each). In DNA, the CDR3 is TGTGCCAGCCGGGGCTTAAAGGGACCGCAGTCGAACACCGGGGAGCTGTTTTTT. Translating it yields CASRGLKGPQSNTGELFF.